A single sample is the source of the 10 T cell receptor beta chains below, sequenced in a study of identical twins (TCRdb year 2016). Libraries were prepared through 5' RACE. TCRdb lists the instrument as Illumina HiSeq 2000. The raw public data were reprocessed by TCRdb itself: fastp quality trimming at Q25, MiXCR clonotype calling, in-frame beta chains only. Every CDR3 protein is listed once, alongside the most common genes and DNA of its rows. The sample table holds about 390,000 distinct CDR3 sequences, of which roughly 10% were seen once. Jointly, the top ten make up roughly 8.9% of the sample. Input material: naive T cells sorted from blood. What this sample's cell subset or site label stands for: cells isolated with a human naive T-cell isolation kit. The source of these receptors is a woman between 50 and 59 years old in good health.

The chain has TRBV27 and TRBJ1-5; D gene uncertain. Germline-derived CDR1 and CDR2 are MNHEY and SMNVEV (reference sequence). V was trimmed by 4 bases and J by 4 bases, leaving 11 bases between them. The CDR3 is made up of 14 amino acids. The CDR3 sequence: CASSSPGRNQPQHF. In DNA form, the CDR3 reads TGTGCCAGCAGTTCTCCGGGTCGGAATCAGCCCCAGCATTTT.

This chain joins TRBV7-6 and TRBJ2-1; TRBD2 agrees at 7 bases. This CDR3 is 15 amino acids long. Germline V gene lookup returns CDR1 SGHVS and CDR2 FNYEAQ. J lost 9 bases, V lost 3 bases, and 11 bases had no gene match. This CDR3 reads CASSFKRGGGSEQFF. DNA of the CDR3: TGTGCCAGCAGCTTCAAGCGGGGTGGAGGGAGTGAGCAGTTCTTC.

This clonotype was observed at least ten times. The chain combines TRBV6-5 with TRBJ2-1; 7 bases map to TRBD2. CDR3 length: 15 amino acids. Trimming at V came to 5 bases and at J to 4 bases, leaving 8 bases not matched to a gene. Germline lookup yields CDR1 MNHEY and CDR2 SVGAGI. The CDR3 spells CASSMSGGPYNEQFF. For the CDR3, the DNA is TGTGCCAGCAGTATGTCGGGAGGACCTTACAATGAGCAGTTCTTC.

This clonotype occurred a few times. This chain joins TRBV15 and TRBJ2-2; D perhaps matches TRBD1 (6 bases). This CDR3 has 15 residues. V was clipped by 0 bases and J by 5 bases, with 10 bases between them. CDR1 is LNHNV and CDR2 is YYDKDF in the germline V gene (reference sequence). CDR3 in amino acids: CATSRDRGKTGELFF. In DNA, the CDR3 is TGTGCCACCAGCAGAGACAGGGGAAAGACCGGGGAGCTGTTTTTT. The full variable domain, in which reference TRBV15 and TRBJ2-2 provide the parts outside the CDR3, is DAMVIQNPRYQVTQFGKPVTLSCSQTLNHNVMYWYQQKSSQAPKLLFHYYDKDFNNEADTPDNFQSRRPNTSFCFLDIRSPGLGDTAMYLCATSRDRGKTGELFFGEGSRLTVL.

This clonotype has a count of ten or more. The chain recombines TRBV10-3 with TRBJ2-5; D may correspond to TRBD1 or TRBD2 (5 bases each). The V gene lost 7 bases and the J gene lost 0 bases, with 12 bases spanning the gap. Per germline, CDR1 ENHRY and CDR2 SYGVKD. The length of the CDR3 is 14 residues. CDR3 amino acids: CAITEGRDQETQYF. CDR3 in DNA: TGTGCCATCACCGAGGGGCGGGACCAAGAGACCCAGTACTTC.

The chain carries TRBV7-9 and TRBJ2-1; D unclear. CDR1 is SEHNR, CDR2 FQNEAQ, per germline (reference sequence). V was cut by 4 bases and J by 0 bases, with 13 bases left in between. This CDR3 has 16 amino acids. CDR3 amino acids: CASSSSLLSSYNEQFF. The CDR3 DNA reads TGTGCCAGCAGCTCAAGTCTACTAAGCTCCTACAATGAGCAGTTCTTC.

This clonotype was seen only a few times. The J gene is TRBJ1-2, the V gene TRBV9; D remains unclear. This CDR3 comprises 14 residues. V was clipped by 4 bases and J by 2 bases, with 12 bases between them. Germline CDR1 reads SGDLS; CDR2 reads YYNGEE. Here the CDR3 DNA reads TGTGCCAGCAGCCCCTCAACCAGAAACTATGGCTACACCTTC. It translates to CASSPSTRNYGYTF.

This clonotype was counted many times. This rearrangement joins TRBV4-2 to TRBJ1-2, with a weak D call TRBD1 (5 bases). CDR3 size: 14 residues. Per germline, CDR1 LGHNA and CDR2 YNFKEQ. The V end lost 0 bases, the J end lost 5 bases, and 10 bases lay between the germline ends. CDR3 bases: TGTGCCAGCAGCCAAGATCGGGGCGCTTATGGCTACACCTTC. Its translation: CASSQDRGAYGYTF.

This clonotype was found many times. This chain links TRBV13 with TRBJ2-1; TRBD1 might be the D (5 bases). Germline V gene lookup returns CDR1 PRHDT and CDR2 FYEKMQ (reference sequence). V lost 3 bases and J lost 4, with 7 bases in between. The CDR3 sequence is 13 residues long. CDR3 loop: CASSFRQYNEQFF. The CDR3 DNA is TGTGCCAGCAGCTTCAGACAGTACAATGAGCAGTTCTTC. The full variable domain, in which reference TRBV13 and TRBJ2-1 provide the parts outside the CDR3, is AAGVIQSPRHLIKEKRETATLKCYPIPRHDTVYWYQQGPGQDPQFLISFYEKMQSDKGSIPDRFSAQQFSDYHSELNMSSLELGDSALYFCASSFRQYNEQFFGPGTRLTVL.

This clonotype was picked up many times. The rearrangement joins TRBV5-1 to TRBJ2-1, with 12 nucleotides matching TRBD2. The CDR3 contains 15 residues. CDR1 is SGHRS, CDR2 YFSETQ, per germline. V dropped 5 bases and J dropped 7; count of bases not matched to a gene: 7. The CDR3: CASRLLAGGVNEQFF. The CDR3 region has the DNA TGCGCCAGCAGGCTCCTAGCGGGAGGGGTAAATGAGCAGTTCTTC. The full variable domain, in which reference TRBV5-1 and TRBJ2-1 provide the parts outside the CDR3, is KAGVTQTPRYLIKTRGQQVTLSCSPISGHRSVSWYQQTPGQGLQFLFEYFSETQRNKGNFPGRFSGRQFSNSRSEMNVSTLELGDSALYLCASRLLAGGVNEQFFGPGTRLTVL.